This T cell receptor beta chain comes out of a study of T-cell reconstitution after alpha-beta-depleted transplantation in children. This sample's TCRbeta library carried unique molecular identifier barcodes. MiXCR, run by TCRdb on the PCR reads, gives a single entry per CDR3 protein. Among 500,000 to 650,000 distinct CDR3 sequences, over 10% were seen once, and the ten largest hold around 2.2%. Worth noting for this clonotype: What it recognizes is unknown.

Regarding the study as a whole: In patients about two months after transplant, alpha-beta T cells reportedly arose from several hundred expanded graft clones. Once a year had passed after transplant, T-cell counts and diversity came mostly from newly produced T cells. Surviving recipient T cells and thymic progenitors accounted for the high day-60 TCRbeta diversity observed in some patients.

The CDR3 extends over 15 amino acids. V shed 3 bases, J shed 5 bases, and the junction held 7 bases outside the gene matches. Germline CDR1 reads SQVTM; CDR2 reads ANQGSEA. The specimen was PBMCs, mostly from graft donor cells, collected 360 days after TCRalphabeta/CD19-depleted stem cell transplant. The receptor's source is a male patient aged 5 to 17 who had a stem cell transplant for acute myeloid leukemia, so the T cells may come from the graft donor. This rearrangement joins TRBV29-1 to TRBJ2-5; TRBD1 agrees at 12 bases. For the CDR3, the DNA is TGCAGCGTTGAGGGACAGGGGGCCGGACTTGAGACCCAGTACTTC. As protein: CSVEGQGAGLETQYF.